These T cell receptor beta chains were read from a single sample in a study of Ad26.COV2.S vaccination and SARS-CoV-2 variants. Assay used: immunoSEQ multiplex PCR; TCRdb lists only in-frame clones, some missing. The sample has approximately 500,000 clones, around nine tenths seen once; the top ten hold 9.5% to 15%. The sample here was peripheral blood, taken in a trial of Ad26.COV2.S vaccine versus placebo. The receptor set was obtained from a person aged 18-60 years who received the Ad26.COV2.S COVID-19 vaccine or a placebo. Both conserved end residues are part of each CDR3. The D gene is left open where the match is weak. Size is omitted from some rows. Given values are once, few, many or a class for expanded clones.

v_call	d_call	clone_size	j_call	cdr3_aa	cdr3_nt
TRBV19	NA	NA	TRBJ2-7	CASSIKGANYEQYF	TGTGCCAGTAGTATTAAAGGGGCTAACTACGAGCAGTACTTC
TRBV19	TRBD1	NA	TRBJ1-2	CASSIGGQGQGYGYTF	TGTGCCAGTAGTATAGGAGGACAGGGGCAAGGGTATGGCTACACCTTC
TRBV3-1/TRBV3-2	TRBD2	NA	TRBJ2-5	CASSLGTRLHQETQYF	TGTGCCAGCAGCCTAGGGACTAGACTTCATCAAGAGACCCAGTACTTC
TRBV7-2	TRBD2	NA	TRBJ2-1	CASSLRSGTSGRAYNEQFF	TGTGCCAGCAGCTTACGATCCGGGACTAGCGGGAGGGCTTACAATGAGCAGTTCTTC
TRBV24-1	TRBD1	few	TRBJ2-1	CATAGTGAYNEQFF	TGTGCCACAGCCGGGACAGGGGCCTACAATGAGCAGTTCTTC
TRBV3-1/TRBV3-2	NA	NA	TRBJ1-3	CASSQASGRGNTIYF	TGTGCCAGCAGCCAAGCTTCGGGGAGGGGAAACACCATATATTTT
TRBV7-2	NA	NA	TRBJ1-6	CASSLGPNSPLHF	TGTGCCAGCAGCTTGGGCCCTAATTCACCCCTCCACTTT
TRBV9	NA	NA	TRBJ1-1	CASSVGVSRDTEAFF	TGTGCCAGCAGCGTAGGCGTTTCTAGGGACACTGAAGCTTTCTTT
TRBV5-1	NA	few	TRBJ2-2	CASSLGRSGELFF	TGCGCCAGCAGCTTGGGGAGGTCCGGGGAGCTGTTTTTT
TRBV19	NA	NA	TRBJ2-4	CASSIPGSNIQYF	TGTGCCAGTAGTATCCCGGGGAGTAACATTCAGTACTTC
TRBV4-2	NA	NA	TRBJ1-2	CASSQASTANGYTF	TGTGCCAGCAGCCAAGCCTCGACAGCGAATGGCTACACCTTC
TRBV6-5	NA	NA	TRBJ2-5	CASSKGPWYF	TGTGCCAGCAGTAAGGGACCCTGGTACTTC
TRBV18	NA	NA	TRBJ1-1	CASSPKQGLNTEAFF	TGTGCCAGCTCACCTAAACAGGGATTGAACACTGAAGCTTTCTTT
TRBV4-1	TRBD2	NA	TRBJ2-2	CASSPSSGRAANTGELFF	TGCGCCAGCAGCCCCTCTAGCGGGAGAGCGGCGAACACCGGGGAGCTGTTTTTT
TRBV7-2	NA	NA	TRBJ2-3	CASSPQKRWGMSTDTQYF	TGTGCCAGCAGCCCCCAAAAGCGGTGGGGGATGAGCACAGATACGCAGTATTTT
TRBV11-3	NA	once	TRBJ2-1	CASSLDWRGEQFF	TGTGCCAGCAGCTTAGATTGGCGCGGTGAGCAGTTCTTC
TRBV12-3/TRBV12-4	NA	NA	TRBJ2-7	CASSDRSSYEQYF	TGTGCCAGCAGCGACAGGAGCTCCTACGAGCAGTACTTC
TRBV7-3	NA	NA	TRBJ2-1	CASSLGPTNEQFF	TGTGCCAGCAGCCTAGGCCCAACCAATGAGCAGTTCTTC
TRBV28	TRBD1	NA	TRBJ1-2	CASEQGAGGYGYTF	TGTGCCAGCGAACAGGGGGCGGGAGGCTATGGCTACACCTTC
TRBV29-1	NA	NA	TRBJ2-5	CSVVVQGSRETQYF	TGCAGCGTGGTGGTGCAGGGAAGCCGGGAGACCCAGTACTTC
TRBV6-1	NA	NA	TRBJ2-7	CASSSPREYEQYF	TGTGCCAGCAGTTCACCGAGGGAGTACGAGCAGTACTTC
TRBV5-4	NA	NA	TRBJ2-3	CASSLRLGFTDTQYF	TGTGCCAGCAGCCTACGGCTCGGGTTCACAGATACGCAGTATTTT
TRBV18	NA	NA	TRBJ1-5	CASSLTDSNQPQHF	TGTGCCAGCTCACTAACAGATAGCAATCAGCCCCAGCATTTT
TRBV2	NA	NA	TRBJ2-5	CASSDGRVQETQYF	TGTGCCAGCAGTGACGGACGTGTCCAAGAGACCCAGTACTTC
TRBV6-5	NA	NA	TRBJ1-5	CAAGQGTSQPQHF	TGTGCCGCCGGTCAGGGGACCAGTCAGCCCCAGCATTTT
TRBV28	NA	NA	TRBJ1-2	CASSQGWDGYTF	TGTGCCAGCAGCCAGGGTTGGGATGGCTACACCTTC
TRBV30	NA	NA	TRBJ2-1	CALSTGTLRNEQFF	TGTGCCCTGTCTACAGGAACACTGAGGAATGAGCAGTTCTTC
TRBV29-1	NA	NA	TRBJ1-1	CSASNTEAFF	TGCAGCGCCAGCAACACTGAAGCTTTCTTT
TRBV5-6	NA	NA	TRBJ1-5	CASSLWAAPTQPQHF	TGTGCCAGCAGCTTATGGGCCGCCCCAACGCAGCCCCAGCATTTT
TRBV5-1	NA	once	TRBJ1-1	CASSLGGVGGTEAFF	TGCGCCAGCAGCTTGGGAGGGGTTGGCGGCACTGAAGCTTTCTTT
TRBV2	NA	NA	TRBJ2-6	CASSRETVGVSGANVLTF	TGTGCCAGCAGTAGAGAGACAGTGGGCGTCTCTGGGGCCAACGTCCTGACTTTC
TRBV19	TRBD1	NA	TRBJ2-1	CASSPDRVSTSEQFF	TGTGCCAGTAGCCCGGACAGGGTTAGTACGAGTGAGCAGTTCTTC
TRBV6-2/TRBV6-3	TRBD1	NA	TRBJ1-2	CASSYGQGGSYTF	TGTGCCAGCAGTTACGGACAGGGAGGGAGCTACACCTTC
TRBV5-5	TRBD2	NA	TRBJ2-1	CASSLVPSGRARSEQFF	TGTGCCAGCAGCTTGGTCCCCAGCGGGAGGGCCCGGAGTGAGCAGTTCTTC
TRBV5-1	TRBD1	NA	TRBJ1-4	CASSPSGTGDEKLFF	TGCGCCAGCAGCCCTTCCGGGACAGGAGATGAAAAACTGTTTTTT
TRBV28	NA	NA	TRBJ1-2	CASSPGYPYTF	TGTGCCAGCAGTCCGGGTTATCCCTACACCTTC
TRBV9	NA	NA	TRBJ1-4	CASSLTPGTHLGEKLFF	TGTGCCAGCAGTCTTACCCCCGGGACCCATCTGGGGGAAAAACTGTTTTTT
TRBV27	NA	NA	TRBJ2-7	CASSLSGRTHYEQYF	TGTGCCAGCAGTTTATCGGGACGGACTCATTACGAGCAGTACTTC
TRBV24-1	TRBD1	NA	TRBJ2-7	CATRDRVDYEQYF	TGTGCCACTCGGGACAGGGTAGACTACGAGCAGTACTTC
TRBV2	NA	NA	TRBJ2-5	CASGHLQETQYF	TGTGCCAGTGGACACCTCCAAGAGACCCAGTACTTC